The rows below give T cell receptor beta chains drawn from one sample of a study of cytomegalovirus exposure and HLA in healthy donors. Generated by immunoSEQ multiplex PCR, the TCRdb table keeps only in-frame clones and is missing some. The sample lists about 130,000 clones, just under 80% occurring once. Sequenced material: PBMCs. The receptors stem from a man aged 25 to 45 in good health and CMV-seronegative. The CDR3 runs from the conserved cysteine through the conserved F or W. Fields, in order: J gene, V gene, CDR3 protein.

TRBJ1-2 | TRBV5-1 | CASSLTGGAEGYTF
TRBJ1-4 | TRBV9 | CASSQGLSNEKLFF
TRBJ2-7 | TRBV6-5 | CASSTRTASYEQYF
TRBJ2-2 | TRBV9 | CASSARQGPTGELFF
TRBJ2-5 | TRBV4-1 | CASSQDTGGVKTQYF
TRBJ2-2 | TRBV30 | CAWSRAGGTGELFF
TRBJ2-1 | TRBV6-4 | CASSVGGGSYNEQFF
TRBJ1-5 | TRBV28 | CASSPRDRHRRPQHF
TRBJ2-7 | TRBV6-5 | CAISRGPSYEQYF
TRBJ1-5 | TRBV27 | CASRAGAGGWQPQHF
TRBJ1-2 | TRBV15 | CATSPRPGISGYTF
TRBJ1-2 | TRBV19 | CASKTGGHYGYTF
TRBJ2-1 | TRBV5-1 | CASSSSSGSSYNEQFF
TRBJ2-7 | TRBV25-1 | CASSPPGQTYEQYF
TRBJ2-1 | TRBV7-9 | CASSVGQGARDEQFF
TRBJ2-2 | TRBV19 | CASSIAATRPTGELFF
TRBJ2-7 | TRBV28 | CASSFQGGGQYF
TRBJ1-6 | TRBV6-7 | CAKQSRCNSPLHF
TRBJ1-2 | TRBV29-1 | CSVGTADGYSF
TRBJ2-5 | TRBV4-3 | CASSLETGGNGETQYF
TRBJ1-3 | TRBV7-9 | CASSPYGTTGNTIYF
TRBJ2-3 | TRBV5-1 | CASSLNRGASDTQYF
TRBJ1-5 | TRBV5-8 | CASRRGISNQPQHF
TRBJ2-1 | TRBV7-8 | CASSSTSGLYNEQFF
TRBJ2-5 | TRBV5-1 | CASSLAGLEETQYF
TRBJ1-1 | TRBV28 | CASSFGSGTEAFF
TRBJ1-3 | TRBV25-1 | CASSDRIGNTIYF
TRBJ2-3 | TRBV15 | CATSRNLGRGTDTQYF
TRBJ1-1 | TRBV4-3 | CASSQDERGSTEAFF
TRBJ2-7 | TRBV27 | CASWDRGFSYEQYF
TRBJ2-5 | TRBV2 | CASRIDRGFQETQYF
TRBJ2-7 | TRBV29-1 | CSVEEFTGKAYEQYF
TRBJ1-1 | TRBV5-1 | CASSLRGIPDEAFF
TRBJ1-2 | TRBV19 | CASSLRGKEGGYTF
TRBJ1-1 | TRBV5-3 | CASTRGVTFF
TRBJ2-1 | TRBV6-5 | CASSYSTSGGWVQFF
TRBJ2-3 | TRBV6-1 | CASSAGGLDRNF
TRBJ2-3 | TRBV4-1 | CASSQREFSTDTQYF
TRBJ1-2 | TRBV7-2 | CASSPREGNGYTF
TRBJ1-1 | TRBV5-4 | CASSLEGVGTEAFF
TRBJ2-5 | TRBV4-2 | CASSQDARETSGIKKQYF
TRBJ2-1 | TRBV28 | CATTWTTGGLWEQFF
TRBJ2-7 | TRBV5-6 | CASSFIRVDEQYF
TRBJ2-1 | TRBV5-1 | CASSLEGGPDNEQFF
TRBJ1-1 | TRBV4-3 | CASSQDSDTEAFF
TRBJ1-1 | TRBV5-4 | CASSFLDSEAFF
TRBJ1-6 | TRBV18 | CASSPEGQGYSPLHF
TRBJ1-1 | TRBV2 | CASIPLIGGLAFF
TRBJ2-7 | TRBV28 | CASMGTLQQYF
TRBJ2-7 | TRBV5-1 | CASSSVTSGSSEQYF
TRBJ1-4 | TRBV4-1 | CASSQGPIGEKLFF
TRBJ2-5 | TRBV30 | CAWSHGLAWFETQYF
TRBJ2-7 | TRBV4-1 | CASSQDWASGRRWYF
TRBJ1-2 | TRBV28 | CASCSRRQGRGCYGYTF
TRBJ2-1 | TRBV28 | CASSFSGVRNEQFF
TRBJ2-7 | TRBV19 | CASSVGTPPYEQYF
TRBJ1-1 | TRBV28 | CASSSGGGRTEAFF
TRBJ1-5 | TRBV25-1 | CASSDGGSSNQPQHF
TRBJ1-4 | TRBV25-1 | CASSDTQGQGRGKLFF